This TCR gamma chain was found in a study of gamma-delta chains in newborns, infants, children. Study context: Microbial exposure reportedly drives polyclonal innate γδ T cell expansion after birth.

TCRdb reran clone calling via CATT on the reads. The sample yields around 520 gamma-chain clones, about 85% seen once. CDR3 length equals 18 residues. Germline CDR1 is GITISATS and CDR2 is ISYDGTV (reference sequence). This receptor was identified in a child who was a newborn, infant or young child, either healthy, febrile or measles-vaccinated (not recorded which). This table probably holds off-target reads from a library built for another chain. Sequenced material: blood, taken at baseline. A V gene of TRGV9 was called, but no J gene was assigned. CDR3 nucleotides: TGTGCCTTCGGCCGGGGGGAGTATGAGGGGTTGGGGCATACAGCACTCTTCTTT. Translating it yields CAFGRGEYEGLGHTALFF.